This T cell receptor beta chain was identified in a study of cytomegalovirus exposure and HLA in healthy donors. Across the study: About 85 million unique TCRs from HLA-typed donors were held in an early release of data. General study points: The study flagged about 150 TCR beta chains as cytomegalovirus-associated. Both high specificity and high sensitivity reportedly marked the classifier's diagnosis of cytomegalovirus status.

This clone was counted a few times. The antigen is unknown. V was clipped by 8 bases and J by 6 bases; unmatched bases: 8. CDR3 length: 13 amino acids. Germline V gene data show CDR1 as SNHLY and CDR2 as FYNNEI. Vbeta (60) and Jbeta (13) primers were used in the PCR. The method was immunoSEQ multiplex PCR; TCRdb's version includes in-frame clones alone and lacks a portion of them. The sample shows about 120,000 clones, roughly 79% of them seen only once. The TCR was taken from a woman aged 18 to 35 in good health and CMV-seronegative. Specimen: PBMCs. The chain combines TRBV2 with TRBJ2-7; 9 bases are shared with TRBD2. The DNA for the CDR3 is TGTGCCAGCCGCGGGGGGGCTATCTTCGAGCAGTACTTC. Its protein product is CASRGGAIFEQYF.